Below, one TCR beta chain is given with its context. This record comes from a study of blood T cell repertoires in COVID-19. Study details: COVID-19 samples from acute and convalescent phases originated in the United States, Italy and Spain. T cells, B-cell-depleted T cells, or PBMCs supplied cDNA or gDNA.

The CDR3 sequence is 14 residues long. The germline V and J ends were trimmed by 3 bases and 5 bases, with 10 bases remaining between them. The V gene's germline CDR1 is LNHDA and CDR2 SQIVND (reference sequence). In the authors' workflow: Nucleated cell counts were estimated from reference gene primer amplification. Sequencing was performed with immunoSEQ multiplex PCR; in TCRdb, only in-frame clones are kept and a portion is missing. V and J calls and clone size are as listed in that table; D and trimming were resolved from the DNA. The repertoire holds about 150,000 clones, almost 80% seen once, with about 9% in the top ten.

The sequenced sample consisted of peripheral blood. This sequence originates from a man in his fifties or sixties with active or convalescent COVID-19. The chain carries TRBV19 and TRBJ1-4; D ambiguous. The CDR3 coding sequence is TGTGCCAGTAGTATGTACAGCGGAAATGAAAAACTGTTTTTT. This codes for CASSMYSGNEKLFF.